This T cell receptor beta chain comes out of a study of blood T cell repertoires in COVID-19. Turning to the study itself: Spain, Italy and the United States supplied samples that represented acute and convalescent COVID-19. Nucleic acid was either cDNA or gDNA, and it came from T cells, B-cell-depleted T cells, or PBMCs.

Assignment of participants to cohorts was predicated upon participant-reported clinical history. Under the authors' procedure: Estimation of nucleated cell counts relied on the amplification of reference gene primers. Clones were sequenced by immunoSEQ multiplex PCR, and TCRdb holds only the in-frame ones, with some missing. V and J calls plus clone size are reproduced from that table; the DNA served to infer D and trimming. The sample has more than 200,000 clones, over 75% seen once. This receptor was taken from a middle-aged woman with acute COVID-19. The specimen sequenced was PBMCs or T cells enriched from blood (not recorded which).

The CDR3 coding sequence is TGCGCCAGCAGCTGGACGACAGGGAACACTGAAGCTTTCTTT. It yields the protein CASSWTTGNTEAFF. The chain has TRBV5-1 and TRBJ1-1; the D gene is possibly TRBD1 (6 bases). With 3 bases removed from V and 1 base from J, the gap between germline ends came to 10 bases. The CDR3 sequence is 14 residues long. Germline CDR1 is SGHRS and CDR2 is YFSETQ.